This T cell receptor beta chain was sequenced during a study of siplizumab effects on memory and regulatory T cells. For every sample, some 9 x 10^4 TCR templates were assayed. Assay used: immunoSEQ multiplex PCR; TCRdb lists only in-frame clones, some missing. The sample includes roughly 64,000 clones, 95% to 98% of them seen just once. Donor pairs, a few in total, had unstimulated naive, memory, effector memory and TEMRA subsets sequenced. A note on this clone: Its specificity is unknown.

The CDR3 is made up of 13 amino acids. Germline V gives CDR1 LNHNV, CDR2 YYDKDF (reference sequence). The ends were cut back, 6 bases at V and 1 base at J, with 9 bases in the middle. Study outcomes and limitations: Treg origin accounted for an average of approximately 69% of mappable alloreactive CD4+ clones with siplizumab and about 27% in controls.

The chain combines TRBV15 with TRBJ1-1; D ambiguous. This clonotype originated in a human donor in good health. The sequenced sample was naive CD8+ T cells sorted from blood. Here the CDR3 DNA reads TGTGCCACCAGGAGAAACGAGAACACTGAAGCTTTCTTT. Amino acid sequence: CATRRNENTEAFF.